A few counts support the clone carrying this TCR beta chain. The target antigen is unknown. Trimming cost V 4 bases and J 1 base; bases outside gene matches: 10. Germline V CDR1 and CDR2: SGHRS, YFSETQ. The CDR3 sequence is 16 residues long. The record originates from a study of shared clonotypes between healthy human individuals. Study-wide results and limits: Around 4.7% was the fraction of naive CD4 clonotypes found shared across a few donors.

The repertoire was sequenced with immunoSEQ multiplex PCR; TCRdb's copy has only in-frame clones and lacks some. The sample holds around 1,000,000 clones, around 77% seen once. The split of CD4+ cells yielded CD45RA+ naive and CD45RA-negative memory subsets. V usage is TRBV5-1 and J usage is TRBJ2-5; 7 bases align to TRBD1. Sequencing input: memory CD4+ T cells from PBMCs. Described subset: CD45RA-negative fraction. The receptor's source is a man in his late teens or twenties in good health. Some clones in this sample may be carry-over from other donors' samples. The CDR3 DNA reads as TGCGCCAGCAGCCGTATCGGGACAGTGATCCAAGAGACCCAGTACTTC. Residues: CASSRIGTVIQETQYF.